The clone carrying this TCR beta chain was seen repeatedly, ten times or more. Its cognate antigen is unknown. The junction departs from the called germline gene at one end, perhaps through a read error. TCRdb reprocessed the RACE reads via MiXCR and lists one record per CDR3 protein. The table shows around 350,000 distinct CDR3 sequences, with about 5% occurring only once. The record originates from a study of human T cells and chemical hapten exposure. Study conclusions and caveats: Because all patients had alopecia, their immune responses might differ from healthy ones.

Time point: pre-sensitization, week 0. Treatment of the sample: therapeutic diphenylcyclopropenone sensitization with weekly scalp DPC. This CDR3 has 18 residues. Germline V gene lookup returns CDR1 KGHSH and CDR2 LQKENI. The clonotype originates from a woman aged 18-35 years with alopecia areata. Some clones in this sample may be carry-over from other donors' samples. The chain recombines TRBV18 with TRBJ2-5; possible D gene TRBD2, 6 bases. The sample was whole blood, taken in connection with sensitization to the hapten diphenylcyclopropenone (DPC). This CDR3 is CASSPPPPGVTTQGTQYF. Written as DNA, the CDR3 is TGTGCCAGCTCACCACCTCCCCCGGGGGTGACTACTCAAGGGACCCAGTACTTC.